The 21 T cell receptor beta chains presented below share a single source sample, sequenced in a study of control samples from healthy donors and cancer patients. Sequencing was performed with immunoSEQ multiplex PCR; in TCRdb, only in-frame clones are kept and a portion is missing. This sample has 98,000 or so clones, with over 60% found just once. The sequencing input was blood. These TCRs come from a young woman in good health.

This clone is a singleton in its sample. This rearrangement joins TRBV9 to TRBJ2-3; D may match TRBD1 or TRBD2 (5 bases each). The CDR3 length is 15 residues. V lost 6 bases and J lost 2, with 16 bases in between. Per the germline V gene, CDR1 is SGDLS and CDR2 is YYNGEE. The CDR3 here is CASTKVGTYTDTQYF. The DNA of the CDR3 is TGTGCCAGCACCAAAGTCGGGACGTACACAGATACGCAGTATTTT.

This clone was observed a single time. The chain links TRBV7-3 to TRBJ2-5, with D unclear. The CDR3 runs to 13 residues. Trimming took off 2 bases at V and 2 bases at J, with 6 bases between the two ends. CDR1 is SGHTA and CDR2 is FQGTGA in the germline V gene. Here the CDR3 reads CASSLGRQETQYF. In DNA, the CDR3 is TGTGCCAGCAGCTTAGGACGGCAAGAGACCCAGTACTTC.

The chain couples TRBV19 to TRBJ1-1; 8 bases match TRBD1. This CDR3 is built from 15 residues. The V and J ends lost 5 bases and 1 base, in that order; junction bases with no gene match: 6. CDR1 LNHDA and CDR2 SQIVND come from the germline V gene (reference sequence). This CDR3 is CASSSRTGTNTEAFF. In nucleotides, the CDR3 is TGTGCCAGTAGTTCCCGGACAGGGACGAACACTGAAGCTTTCTTT.

V and J are TRBV19 and TRBJ1-3; D not resolved. Germline CDR1 and CDR2: LNHDA and SQIVND (reference sequence). The CDR3 runs to 14 residues. The ends were cut back, 2 bases at V and 1 base at J, with 6 bases in the middle. DNA of the CDR3: TGTGCCAGTAGTATAATGTCTTCTGGAAACACCATATATTTT. Its translation: CASSIMSSGNTIYF.

The V call is TRBV30, the J call TRBJ1-1, with 7 bases fitting TRBD1. The CDR3 length is 15 residues. The germline V gene has CDR1 GTSNPN and CDR2 SVGIG (reference sequence). V lost 3 bases to trimming and J lost 1 base; unmatched junction nucleotides: 8. DNA of the CDR3: TGTGCCTGGAGAAGAGGGGGACAGACGAACACTGAAGCTTTCTTT. Encoded protein: CAWRRGGQTNTEAFF.

The chain employs TRBV10-3 and TRBJ1-6; D call uncertain. Germline V gene lookup returns CDR1 ENHRY and CDR2 SYGVKD. With 4 bases removed from V and 8 bases from J, the gap between germline ends came to 15 bases. CDR3 size: 15 residues. The DNA of the CDR3 is TGTGCCATCAGTGCCCCAGACGGCTCGGATTCACCCCTCCACTTT. Translating it yields CAISAPDGSDSPLHF.

Only one count was recorded for this clone. This rearrangement joins TRBV18 to TRBJ1-2, with D perhaps matching TRBD1 (5 bases). Germline lookup yields CDR1 KGHSH and CDR2 LQKENI. V lost 3 bases to trimming and J lost 3 bases, with 14 bases between them. The CDR3 spans 15 residues. Here the CDR3 DNA reads TGTGCCAGCTCACCCTCTCCAGGGTTTGACTATGGCTACACCTTC. Amino acid sequence: CASSPSPGFDYGYTF.

The chain joins TRBV19 to TRBJ1-2; D is ambiguous. CDR3 length: 13 residues. Per germline, CDR1 LNHDA and CDR2 SQIVND (reference sequence). Deletions cut 3 bases from V and 2 bases from J, with 7 bases between. CDR3 sequence reads: CASSINTNYGYTF. CDR3 in DNA: TGTGCCAGTAGTATCAACACAAACTATGGCTACACCTTC.

The rearrangement uses TRBV6-1 and TRBJ2-5, with 8 nucleotides matching TRBD1. With 0 bases clipped from V and 4 bases from J, the junction kept 4 bases outside the gene matches. Per germline, CDR1 MNHNS and CDR2 SASEGT. The CDR3 spans 15 residues. Here the CDR3 DNA reads TGTGCCAGCAGTGAAGCGATACAGGGGGGAGAGACCCAGTACTTC. Its protein product is CASSEAIQGGETQYF.

The V gene is TRBV30, the J gene TRBJ2-7; possibly TRBD1 or TRBD2 for D (6 bases each). CDR1 and CDR2 from the germline V gene are GTSNPN and SVGIG (reference sequence). The CDR3 is made up of 14 amino acids. V shed 4 bases and J shed 6 bases, with 19 bases lying between them. The CDR3 DNA is TGTGCCTGGACCAAAGGGGACGGGGGCAGCGAGCAGTACTTC. It translates to CAWTKGDGGSEQYF.

This clone was seen a single time. The chain couples TRBV10-2 to TRBJ1-5; D uncertain. V lost 3 bases to trimming and J lost 7 bases, with 10 bases between them. The V gene's germline CDR1 is WSHSY and CDR2 SAAADI. The length of the CDR3 is 13 residues. CDR3 nucleotides: TGCGCCAGCAGTGAAAAATTCGACCAGCCCCAGCATTTT. Translated: CASSEKFDQPQHF.

This clone was observed a single time. The rearrangement joins TRBV18 to TRBJ2-3; no reliable D call. Germline values: CDR1 KGHSH, CDR2 LQKENI. This CDR3 has 17 residues. Trimming cost V 5 bases and J 0 bases, with 18 bases left between them. CDR3 amino acids: CASSSLGETTSTDTQYF. CDR3 bases: TGTGCCAGCTCATCTCTTGGAGAGACCACTAGCACAGATACGCAGTATTTT.

This rearrangement joins TRBV30 to TRBJ1-1, with D unresolved. The CDR3 runs to 14 residues. CDR1 is GTSNPN and CDR2 is SVGIG in the germline V gene (reference sequence). The germline V and J ends were trimmed by 0 bases and 1 base, with 9 bases remaining between them. In DNA, the CDR3 is TGTGCCTGGAGTGTACTGATTGGGAACACTGAAGCTTTCTTT. Residues: CAWSVLIGNTEAFF.

V and J are TRBV5-1 and TRBJ1-1; the match to TRBD1 covers 12 bases. Germline V gene data show CDR1 as SGHRS and CDR2 as YFSETQ. CDR3 size: 18 residues. After removal of 2 bases from V and 3 bases from J, the junction contained 11 bases not matched to a gene. The CDR3 loop reads CASSLLPGTGGKYTEAFF. The CDR3 bases are TGCGCCAGCAGCTTATTACCTGGGACAGGGGGCAAGTACACTGAAGCTTTCTTT.

The chain recombines TRBV6-5 with TRBJ1-1; 8 bases line up with TRBD1. CDR1 is MNHEY and CDR2 is SVGAGI in the germline V gene. The trim removed 6 bases at V and 4 bases at J, leaving 4 bases unmatched. CDR3 length: 13 amino acids. The CDR3 sequence: CASRQGDSTEAFF. CDR3 DNA: TGTGCCAGCAGACAGGGGGACAGCACTGAAGCTTTCTTT.

At least ten counts were recorded for this clone. This chain connects TRBV7-8 to TRBJ2-1; 11 nucleotides align to TRBD2. From germline, CDR1 is SGHVS and CDR2 FQNEAQ. With 2 bases clipped from V and 7 bases from J, the junction kept 10 bases outside the gene matches. The CDR3 is 17 residues long. As DNA, the CDR3 is TGTGCCAGCAGCTTACTCTTAGCGGGGGGGAAAGTGAATGAGCAGTTCTTC. Translating gives CASSLLLAGGKVNEQFF.

The chain has TRBV3-1 (or the pseudogene TRBV3-2) and TRBJ2-7, with D possibly being TRBD2 (7 bases). CDR1 is LGHDT and CDR2 is YNNKEL in the germline V gene (reference sequence). The CDR3 has 15 residues. With 4 bases removed from V and 2 bases from J, the gap between germline ends came to 15 bases. The CDR3 protein is CASSPQGRGPYEQYF. The CDR3 region has the DNA TGTGCCAGCAGCCCGCAAGGGCGGGGGCCCTACGAGCAGTACTTC.

This sequence joins TRBV6-6 and TRBJ2-3; 8 bases line up with TRBD1. The germline CDR1 and CDR2 sequences are MNHNY and SVGAGI (reference sequence). The CDR3 runs 15 residues. V dropped 5 bases and J dropped 4; count of bases not matched to a gene: 8. CDR3 in amino acids: CASSIPRQGSDTQYF. The CDR3, as DNA: TGTGCCAGCAGTATCCCCAGACAGGGGTCAGATACGCAGTATTTT.

The J gene is TRBJ2-2, the V gene TRBV29-1; maybe TRBD1 (5 bases). Looked up from germline, CDR1 is SQVTM and CDR2 is ANQGSEA. Trimming took 0 bases from V and 4 from J, leaving 15 bases between them. The CDR3 runs to 16 residues. The CDR3 nucleotides read TGCAGCGTTGAAGATCTTCAAGGGGCGGTCACCGGGGAGCTGTTTTTT. Amino acids: CSVEDLQGAVTGELFF.

V and J are TRBV2 and TRBJ1-5; 8 bases map to TRBD1. CDR1 is SNHLY and CDR2 is FYNNEI in the germline V gene. This CDR3 is 13 amino acids long. Unmatched junction bases numbered 8, after V lost 7 bases and J lost 9 bases. The CDR3 nucleotides are TGTGCCAGCAACAGGGACAGGCTGGGGCCCCAGCATTTT. Its protein is CASNRDRLGPQHF. The full variable domain, in which reference TRBV2 and TRBJ1-5 provide the parts outside the CDR3, is EPEVTQTPSHQVTQMGQEVILRCVPISNHLYFYWYRQILGQKVEFLVSFYNNEISEKSEIFDDQFSVERPDGSNFTLKIRSTKLEDSAMYFCASNRDRLGPQHFGDGTRLSIL.

The chain is built from TRBV30 and TRBJ1-3, with D tentatively TRBD1 (5 bases). CDR3 length: 16 residues. Deletions cut 2 bases from V and 0 bases from J, with 14 bases between. The germline CDR1 and CDR2 sequences are GTSNPN and SVGIG (reference sequence). The DNA for the CDR3 is TGTGCCTGGAGTCTTGGCAGGGCCCACTCTGGAAACACCATATATTTT. Translating it yields CAWSLGRAHSGNTIYF. Based on the CDR3 plus reference TRBV30 and TRBJ1-3, the full variable domain is SQTIHQWPATLVQPVGSPLSLECTVEGTSNPNLYWYRQAAGRGLQLLFYSVGIGQISSEVPQNLSASRPQDRQFILSSKKLLLSDSGFYLCAWSLGRAHSGNTIYFGEGSWLTVV.